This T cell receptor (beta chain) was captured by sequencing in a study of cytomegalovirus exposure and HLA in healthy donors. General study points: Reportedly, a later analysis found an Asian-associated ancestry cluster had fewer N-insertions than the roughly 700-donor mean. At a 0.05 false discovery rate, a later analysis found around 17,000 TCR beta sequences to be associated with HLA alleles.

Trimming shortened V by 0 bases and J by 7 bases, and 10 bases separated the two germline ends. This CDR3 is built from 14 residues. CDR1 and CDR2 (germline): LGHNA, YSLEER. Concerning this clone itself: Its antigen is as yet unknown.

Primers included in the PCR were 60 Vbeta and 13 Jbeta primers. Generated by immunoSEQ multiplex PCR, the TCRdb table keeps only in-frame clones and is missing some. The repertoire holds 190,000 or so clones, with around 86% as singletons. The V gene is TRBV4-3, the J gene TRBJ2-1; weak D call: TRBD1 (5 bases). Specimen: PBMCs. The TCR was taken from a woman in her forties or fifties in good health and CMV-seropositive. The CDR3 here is CASSQDIRGNEQFF. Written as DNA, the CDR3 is TGCGCCAGCAGCCAAGATATTAGGGGTAATGAGCAGTTCTTC.